This T cell receptor (beta chain) was identified during a study of T cell repertoires in cytomegalovirus infection. Whole-study context: CMV infection and matching HLA type were both indicated by public TCR beta signatures.

General study findings and limits: It was HLA-C-restricted CMV-specific TCR beta clonotypes that dominated the response ex vivo. Summed frequency of public TCR beta families distinguished CMV carriers with the relevant HLA.

TCRdb called the reads again in MiXCR, with one record for every CDR3 protein. The sample shows some 450,000 distinct CDR3 sequences, 31% of them seen only once. A note on this clonotype: The antigen remains unidentified.

With 3 bases removed from V and 8 bases from J, the gap between germline ends came to 13 bases. The germline CDR1 and CDR2 sequences are MDHEN and SYDVKM. CDR3 length: 13 amino acids. The material sequenced was PBMCs. This chain joins TRBV28 and TRBJ1-1; tentatively, D is TRBD1 (5 bases). This clonotype originated in a human donor in good health (CMV status not recorded). Some clones in this sample may be carry-over from other donors' samples. CDR3 DNA sequence: TGTGCCAGCAGTTTTGAGTTGGGGGTGGAAGCTTTCTTT. Translation gives CASSFELGVEAFF.